Each of the 3 T cell receptor beta chains below was sequenced from the same sample in a study of T-cell reconstitution after alpha-beta-depleted transplantation in children. The authors prepared the TCRbeta library with unique molecular identifiers. One entry per CDR3 protein results from TCRdb running MiXCR on the PCR reads. The sample lists some 840,000 distinct CDR3 sequences, approximately 15% seen once, with approximately 4.5% in the top ten. Source: PBMCs, mostly from graft donor cells, taken 360 days after TCRalphabeta/CD19-depleted stem cell transplant. The source of these receptors is a male patient younger than 18 who had a stem cell transplant for acute lymphoblastic leukemia, so the T cells may come from the graft donor.

This clonotype was counted only a few times. The rearrangement uses TRBV6-5 and TRBJ2-7; D is uncertain. Trimming took off 4 bases at V and 2 bases at J, with 12 bases between the two ends. CDR3 length equals 14 residues. Germline-derived CDR1 and CDR2 are MNHEY and SVGAGI. In nucleotides, the CDR3 is TGTGCCAGCAGTTCCACGGGCCGCCCCTACGAGCAGTACTTC. This gives the protein CASSSTGRPYEQYF.

The sample holds many counts of this clonotype. The genes are TRBV7-2 and TRBJ2-1; D possibly corresponds to TRBD2 (5 bases). Germline CDR1 and CDR2: SGHTA and FQGNSA. This CDR3 has 14 residues. Trimming shortened V by 1 base and J by 11 bases, and 15 bases separated the two germline ends. CDR3 DNA: TGTGCCAGCAGCTTAGATGTGCCAGCGGTAAAGCAGTTCTTC. Its protein product is CASSLDVPAVKQFF.

This clonotype was found many times. The genes are TRBV10-3 and TRBJ2-5, with 7 bases aligning to TRBD1. Trimming cost V 6 bases and J 3 bases; bases outside gene matches: 4. The CDR3 is made up of 13 amino acids. Germline loops: CDR1 ENHRY, CDR2 SYGVKD. CDR3 protein: CAIRQGLEETQYF. CDR3 DNA sequence: TGTGCCATCAGACAGGGGTTAGAAGAGACCCAGTACTTC.